This TCR beta chain was sequenced in a study of CD8+ T cells in alopecia areata. Of note for this clone: What it binds is not known.

Points from the study as a whole: Patients displayed less clarity in TCR sharing than mice, a finding possibly related to HLA. More clonal than normal scalp was lesional scalp, particularly alopecia totalis/universalis.

The CDR3 sequence is 12 residues long. The V gene's germline CDR1 is GTSNPN and CDR2 SVGIG (reference sequence). The V end lost 1 base, the J end lost 7 bases, and 11 bases lay between the germline ends. RNA was isolated and reverse transcribed to cDNA, the sequencing template. Sequenced by immunoSEQ multiplex PCR; TCRdb stores in-frame clones only, minus some. Seen here are more than 90,000 clones, approximately 60% observed once, and the top ten hold 2.8%. This clonotype was obtained from a human donor in good health. Specimen: CD4+ T cells sorted from blood. The chain has TRBV30 and TRBJ2-7; weak D call: TRBD2 (5 bases). DNA of the CDR3: TGTGCCTGGAGTGGCGCGGGTAGGGAGCAGTACTTC. Translated: CAWSGAGREQYF. The complete variable domain, with remaining parts taken from reference TRBV30 and TRBJ2-7, reads SQTIHQWPATLVQPVGSPLSLECTVEGTSNPNLYWYRQAAGRGLQLLFYSVGIGQISSEVPQNLSASRPQDRQFILSSKKLLLSDSGFYLCAWSGAGREQYFGPGTRLTVT.